This T cell receptor beta chain was sequenced in a study of lung T cells in sarcoidosis with Löfgren's syndrome. Study-wide results and caveats: These T cells were suggested, not shown, to recognize a putative antigen. Multiple Löfgren's syndrome patients reportedly shared TRAV12-1 and TRBV2 CDR3 motifs.

TCRdb independently ran MiXCR on the reads; one entry per CDR3 protein. The sample shows roughly 2,600 distinct CDR3 sequences, about 29% of them seen only once. The germline V gene encodes CDR1 GTSNPN and CDR2 SVGIG (reference sequence). This CDR3 contains 14 residues. Note on this clonotype: As yet, its antigen is unknown.

The chain employs TRBV30 and TRBJ1-6; 7 bases are a match to TRBD1. Source material: CD4+ T cells from PBMCs. The source of this sequence is a human donor with sarcoidosis (Löfgren's syndrome or another form), or a control subject (not recorded which). For the CDR3, the DNA is TGTACCGGTACCCGGACAGGCGGGAATTCACCCCTCCACTTT. This sequence encodes CTGTRTGGNSPLHF.